The clone carrying this T cell receptor (beta chain) was observed at least ten times. V gave up 3 bases and J gave up 2 bases; unmatched junction bases: 11. Germline V gene sequence: CDR1 KGHDR, CDR2 SFDVKD. The length of the CDR3 is 18 residues. These data are taken from a study of T-cell memory formation after mild COVID-19. TCRdb called the 5' RACE reads again in MiXCR, with one record for every CDR3 protein. The data contain 30,000 to 45,000 distinct CDR3 sequences, 11% of them singletons. The sequencing input was PBMCs or a T cell subset sorted from them (not recorded which). This chain joins TRBV24-1 and TRBJ2-2; 7 bases agree with TRBD2. This receptor was taken from a man in his late teens or twenties who had mild COVID-19 (a few samples of this study predate the infection). Cell type and time point are not known. The CDR3 DNA is TGTGCCACCAGTGATGGAGAAGAGACTAGCCGAAACACCGGGGAGCTGTTTTTT. Protein sequence: CATSDGEETSRNTGELFF.